This T cell receptor (beta chain) was identified in a study of CD8 T cells in Susac syndrome. Study-level information: Blood was drawn from Susac syndrome patients while they were therapy-naive, on corticosteroids, or on intravenous immunoglobulin alone.

The CDR3 runs to 12 residues. Looked up from germline, CDR1 is GTSNPN and CDR2 is SVGIG (reference sequence). V lost 2 bases, J lost 7 bases, and 11 bases lay in between. RNA amounts of roughly 0.5 to 1 ug underwent reverse transcription with random hexamers. Multiplex PCR with immunoSEQ amplified the TCR beta CDR3 across 54 Vbeta and 13 Jbeta. TCRdb ran MiXCR on the immunoSEQ multiplex PCR reads and lists one entry per CDR3 protein. The table shows roughly 200,000 distinct CDR3 sequences, with over 90% occurring only once. The chain carries TRBV30 and TRBJ1-1; D remains ambiguous. The sample comprised CD4+ T cells from PBMCs. This receptor was obtained from a human donor with Susac syndrome. The CDR3 here is CAWSRAAREAFF. The DNA of the CDR3 is TGTGCCTGGAGTAGGGCTGCACGTGAAGCTTTCTTT.